This T cell receptor (beta chain) was found in a study of identical twins. Study-level results: Out-of-frame alpha sequences shared by twins were enriched for low generation probability.

A universal primer site was added by template switching, and unique molecular identifiers were carried by the cDNA. Via MiXCR, TCRdb re-called the 5' RACE reads, giving one row per CDR3 protein. This table has around 160,000 distinct CDR3 sequences, 3% to 4.5% appearing once. About this clonotype itself: Its antigen is currently unknown.

This receptor was identified in a man younger than 35 in good health. The sample comprised memory T cells sorted from blood.

The CDR3 loop reads CASSLVAGVPDTQYF. In DNA form, the CDR3 reads TGCGCCAGCAGCTTGGTAGCGGGAGTACCAGATACGCAGTATTTT. The V and J genes are TRBV5-1 and TRBJ2-3; 9 bases line up with TRBD2. The V and J ends lost 0 bases and 4 bases, in that order; junction bases with no gene match: 3. The length of the CDR3 is 15 residues. Germline V gives CDR1 SGHRS, CDR2 YFSETQ.